This T cell receptor beta chain originates from a study of T cell repertoires in cytomegalovirus infection. One entry per CDR3 protein, called by TCRdb with MiXCR from the reads. The data contain about 98,000 distinct CDR3 sequences, more than 15% of them singletons. Trimming removed 5 bases at V and 4 bases at J, with 8 bases between. The germline CDR1 and CDR2 sequences are SGHTA and FQGNSA. The CDR3 has 12 amino acids. In its sample, this clonotype was seen many times. This TCR was sampled from a human donor in good health (CMV status not recorded). Some clones in this sample may be carry-over from other donors' samples. The chain has TRBV7-2 and TRBJ2-5; the D is unclear. The specimen was PBMCs. For the CDR3, the DNA is TGTGCCAGCAGCCGATCGGGAGAGACCCAGTACTTC. Translated: CASSRSGETQYF.